There are a few counts of the clone carrying this TCR beta chain. What it binds is not known. Isolation of CD4+ naive, central memory, regulatory and stem cell-like memory cells was achieved by sorting via CD45RO/CCR7/CD25/CD127/CD95/CD27. Expressed TCRB transcripts got sequenced, as all isolated RNA was reverse transcribed. Repertoires were generated with immunoSEQ multiplex PCR, while TCRdb's copy carries only in-frame clones and drops some. Of under 950,000 clones listed, roughly 15% are singletons. The CDR3 is 15 amino acids. The ends were cut back, 6 bases at V and 4 bases at J, with 21 bases in the middle. CDR1 and CDR2 from the germline V gene are SQVTM and ANQGSEA. These data are taken from a study of beta chain features in type 1 diabetes. Whole-study results and caveats: It was not settled here whether HLA type affects TCRB rearrangement.

This clonotype originated in a woman aged 18-29 years in good health. V and J are TRBV29-1 and TRBJ1-2; D not certain. Sequencing was carried out using naive CD4+ T cells from blood. The CDR3 region is CSVPNHHSGTYGYTF. CDR3 DNA sequence: TGCAGCGTGCCCAACCATCACTCAGGAACCTATGGCTACACCTTC.